A selection of T cell receptor beta chains follows, all from one sample in a study of CD8+ T cells in alopecia areata. Assay used: immunoSEQ multiplex PCR; TCRdb lists only in-frame clones, some missing. This sample has around 150,000 clones; about three fifths occur once, and the top ten carry roughly 0.85%. The sample here was CD4+ T cells sorted from blood, taken at week 4, from a patient treated with tofacitinib. All receptors derive from a human donor with alopecia areata. The CDR3 runs from the conserved cysteine through the conserved F or W. A D gene is named only where the DNA matches it firmly. Size values are once, few and many counts, or a class for expanded clones, and some rows have none.

V	size	J	D	DNA	CDR3
TRBV30	-	TRBJ2-5	TRBD2	TGTGCCGGAGGACTAGCGGGGTACCAAGAGACCCAGTACTTC	CAGGLAGYQETQYF
TRBV5-6	-	TRBJ2-4	-	TGTGCCAGCAGCTTGGGGCGACAGGTTCCGATTCAGTACTTC	CASSLGRQVPIQYF
TRBV5-1	once	TRBJ2-4	-	TGCGCCAGCAGCGTGAACGGGGCCAAAAACATTCAGTACTTC	CASSVNGAKNIQYF
TRBV28	-	TRBJ2-7	-	TGTGCCAGCAGTTCACACGAGCAGTACTTC	CASSSHEQYF
TRBV7-6	-	TRBJ1-1	-	TGTGCCAGCAGCCCCGGATTGAGGGACACTGAAGCTTTCTTT	CASSPGLRDTEAFF
TRBV5-4	few	TRBJ1-3	-	TGTGCCGTGACGGGACTTCGCTCTGGAAACACCATATATTTT	CAVTGLRSGNTIYF
TRBV9	few	TRBJ1-2	TRBD1	TGTGCCAGCAGCGTATTATCAAGGGGGCTCGACTATGGCTACACCTTC	CASSVLSRGLDYGYTF
TRBV4-3	-	TRBJ1-4	-	TGCGCCAGCGGCCGGGAGCATAATGAAAAACTGTTTTTT	CASGREHNEKLFF
TRBV7-2	few	TRBJ1-5	-	TGTGCCAGCAGCTTGGATAACAGGCCTAATCAGCCCCAGCATTTT	CASSLDNRPNQPQHF
TRBV7-8	-	TRBJ2-5	-	TGTGCCAGCAGCTACTCCAGGTTGGAGACCCAGTACTTC	CASSYSRLETQYF
TRBV6-5	-	TRBJ2-1	TRBD2	TGTGCCAGCGCCAGCGGGGCGAACAATGAGCAGTTCTTC	CASASGANNEQFF
TRBV7-6	-	TRBJ1-1	TRBD1	TGTGCCAGCAGCTCTATACAGGGGAGCACTGAAGCTTTCTTT	CASSSIQGSTEAFF
TRBV30	-	TRBJ2-5	TRBD2	TGTGCCACGACTAGCGGGGGCCAAGAGACCCAGTACTTC	CATTSGGQETQYF
TRBV30	-	TRBJ1-5	-	TGTGCCTGGAGTCGAGGGGAACTCTTGGATCAGCCCCAGCATTTT	CAWSRGELLDQPQHF
TRBV4-2	once	TRBJ2-7	TRBD2	TGTGCCAGCAGCTCCTCCTGGACTAGCTGGTCGGAGCAGTACTTC	CASSSSWTSWSEQYF
TRBV6-5	-	TRBJ1-6	TRBD1	TGTGCCAGCAGTTACCCGACAGGGGCACCCCTCCACTTT	CASSYPTGAPLHF
TRBV29-1	few	TRBJ2-7	TRBD1	TGCAGCGTCGGATCCCGGGACAGCGCCTACGAGCAGTACTTC	CSVGSRDSAYEQYF
TRBV9	-	TRBJ1-1	-	TGTGCCAGCAGCGCACACGGGGGCACGAACACTGAAGCTTTCTTT	CASSAHGGTNTEAFF
TRBV7-9	-	TRBJ2-7	-	TGTGCCAGCAGCTCGACAGGCCTCTCCTACGAGCAGTACTTC	CASSSTGLSYEQYF
TRBV27	-	TRBJ2-4	-	TGTGCCAGCAGCTACGGCAGGGGAGACATTCAGTACTTC	CASSYGRGDIQYF
TRBV29-1	few	TRBJ1-5	-	TGCAGCGTTGCTGGGCCCAGCAATCAGCCCCAGCATTTT	CSVAGPSNQPQHF
TRBV4-3	-	TRBJ2-3	-	TGCGCCAGCAGCCAAGCGGGCGCAGGCACAGATACGCAGTATTTT	CASSQAGAGTDTQYF
TRBV30	-	TRBJ1-5	-	TGTGCCTGGAGTGTACGGCAGGGAGGGTCACGCAATCAGCCCCAGCATTTT	CAWSVRQGGSRNQPQHF
TRBV30	-	TRBJ1-2	-	TGTGCCTCCTCCTTGGGGCCAGCGTACGGCTACACCTTC	CASSLGPAYGYTF
TRBV29-1	-	TRBJ1-3	-	TGCAGCGTTACAAGCTCTGGAAACACCATATATTTT	CSVTSSGNTIYF
TRBV9	-	TRBJ1-2	TRBD1	TGTGCCAGCAGCACTCCGACAGGGACCTATGGCTACACCTTC	CASSTPTGTYGYTF
TRBV25-1	once	TRBJ2-5	-	TGTGCCAGCAGTGATTCCGGGACATCCCAAGAGACCCAGTACTTC	CASSDSGTSQETQYF
TRBV4-3	few	TRBJ1-2	-	TGCGCCAGCAGCCAAGATAGGTGGAATATGGGCTACACCTTC	CASSQDRWNMGYTF
TRBV25-1	once	TRBJ2-3	TRBD2	TGTGCCAGCAGTGCCCGACTAGCGGGGGGGCCAGATACGCAGTATTTT	CASSARLAGGPDTQYF
TRBV15	-	TRBJ2-6	-	TGTGCCACCAGCAGAGATCAGGGTTCGGCCAACGTCCTGACTTTC	CATSRDQGSANVLTF
TRBV29-1	-	TRBJ2-3	-	TGCAGCGCACCATCGACCCCTCCTCTAGCAGATACGCAGTATTTT	CSAPSTPPLADTQYF